Following are 24 T cell receptor beta chains from one sample sequenced in a study of neurological immune-mediated disorders. TCRdb analysed the 5' RACE reads with MiXCR anew, one entry per CDR3 protein. This table holds some 46,000 distinct CDR3 sequences, 10% found once. The sample was PBMCs. Receptors were obtained from a man between 65 and 79 years old with HTLV-1-associated myelopathy (HAM/TSP).

This clonotype was found many times. The chain recombines TRBV27 with TRBJ2-5; D gene ambiguous. Germline V gives CDR1 MNHEY, CDR2 SMNVEV (reference sequence). The CDR3 is made up of 16 amino acids. The V end lost 8 bases, the J end lost 4 bases, and 23 bases lay between the germline ends. The CDR3: CASGDVLRLSRETQYF. CDR3 nucleotide sequence: TGTGCCAGCGGGGATGTTTTGAGGCTCTCGAGAGAGACCCAGTACTTC.

In this sample, this clonotype turned up many times. The V gene is TRBV3-1, the J gene TRBJ2-5; 10 bases are a match to TRBD2. Looked up from germline, CDR1 is LGHDT and CDR2 is YNNKEL (reference sequence). Trimming removed 1 base from V and 6 bases from J; junction bases left unmatched: 11. The CDR3 sequence is 17 residues long. For the CDR3, the DNA is TGTGCCAGCAGCCAAGTCAGCGGGAGGGCCCCGGGGAAGACCCAGTACTTC. Translating it yields CASSQVSGRAPGKTQYF.

This clonotype occurred many times. V is TRBV7-9 and J is TRBJ1-4; 8 positions match TRBD1. There are 18 residues in the CDR3. Per the germline V gene, CDR1 is SEHNR and CDR2 is FQNEAQ (reference sequence). V dropped 2 bases and J dropped 8; count of bases not matched to a gene: 16. The CDR3 spells CASSLSGRGRQFREKLFF. As DNA, the CDR3 is TGTGCCAGCAGCTTAAGTGGCAGGGGGCGCCAGTTTCGGGAAAAACTGTTTTTT.

The CDR3 here is CASQYIDTSGLHEQFF. The CDR3, as DNA: TGTGCCAGCCAGTATATCGATACTAGCGGGTTACATGAGCAGTTCTTC. The chain combines TRBV6-5 with TRBJ2-1; 9 nucleotides align to TRBD2. Trimming cost V 8 bases and J 8 bases; bases outside gene matches: 16. The CDR3 runs 16 residues. Germline V gene data show CDR1 as MNHEY and CDR2 as SVGAGI.

At least ten counts were recorded for this clonotype. The chain combines TRBV12-3 or TRBV12-4 with TRBJ2-5; 10 bases are a match to TRBD2. This CDR3 contains 15 residues. The trim removed 6 bases at V and 1 base at J, leaving 5 bases unmatched. Here the CDR3 reads CASSSRLAGQETQYF. Here the CDR3 DNA reads TGTGCCAGCAGCTCTAGACTAGCGGGCCAAGAGACCCAGTACTTC.

This clonotype came up many times. J is TRBJ2-7 and V is TRBV19; 8 positions match TRBD1. J was trimmed by 2 bases and V by 6 bases; bases with no gene match: 3. The germline V gene encodes CDR1 LNHDA and CDR2 SQIVND (reference sequence). The CDR3 extends over 13 amino acids. The DNA of the CDR3 is TGTGCCAGTAGGGAGACAGGGGCCTACGAGCAGTACTTC. This gives the protein CASRETGAYEQYF.

The table lists this clonotype with many counts. The chain is built from TRBV7-6 and TRBJ2-1, with D maybe TRBD2 (5 bases). The CDR3 spans 13 residues. Germline V gene sequence: CDR1 SGHVS, CDR2 FNYEAQ. V lost 0 bases and J lost 7, with 7 bases in between. CDR3: CASSLASGNEQFF. CDR3 sequence (DNA): TGTGCCAGCAGCTTAGCAAGCGGTAATGAGCAGTTCTTC.

This clonotype has ten or more counts. The chain links TRBV20-1 to TRBJ2-3; 7 nucleotides agree with TRBD2. The germline CDR1 and CDR2 sequences are DFQATT and SNEGSKA (reference sequence). This CDR3 contains 15 residues. The junction had 10 bases not matched to a gene; V was cut back by 1 base and J by 6 bases. The CDR3 nucleotides read TGCAGTGCTAGAGGGGGGGAGCGGGGCTTGGATACGCAGTATTTT. The encoded protein is CSARGGERGLDTQYF.

This clonotype occurred many times. The CDR3 loop is CASSEMSRTSGRGGPETQYF. CDR3 sequence (DNA): TGTGCCAGCAGCGAGATGTCTAGGACTAGCGGGAGAGGGGGGCCAGAGACCCAGTACTTC. The rearrangement links TRBV7-3 to TRBJ2-5, with 13 bases that match TRBD2. CDR3 length: 20 amino acids. The V gene end was trimmed by 5 bases and the J gene end by 4 bases; junction bases not matched to a gene: 19. The germline CDR1 and CDR2 sequences are SGHTA and FQGTGA.

This clonotype was counted at least ten times. The chain links TRBV29-1 to TRBJ2-3; D is uncertain. Germline CDR1 SQVTM, CDR2 ANQGSEA. The CDR3 spans 13 residues. The V end lost 6 bases, the J end lost 0 bases, and 10 bases lay between the germline ends. This chain's CDR3 is CSVQRGSTDTQYF. Written as DNA, the CDR3 is TGCAGCGTCCAAAGAGGTAGCACAGATACGCAGTATTTT.

This clonotype was found many times. The chain links TRBV12-3 or TRBV12-4 to TRBJ2-7; D is undetermined. V was pared by 3 bases and J by 0 bases, with 12 bases between. The CDR3 is 15 residues long. CDR3 sequence reads: CASSFGQSSSYEQYF. The CDR3 nucleotides read TGTGCCAGCAGTTTCGGCCAGTCGAGCTCCTACGAGCAGTACTTC.

This clonotype appeared a few times. The chain employs TRBV5-5 and TRBJ1-4; weak D call: TRBD1 (6 bases). There are 16 residues in the CDR3. Germline-derived CDR1 and CDR2 are SGHKS and YYEKEE (reference sequence). Trimming removed 4 bases at V and 4 bases at J, with 17 bases between. Written as DNA, the CDR3 is TGTGCCAGCAGCCTGGGCGGGGGCCTAATTAATGAAAAACTGTTTTTT. It is translated as CASSLGGGLINEKLFF. The full variable domain, with the rest looked up from reference TRBV5-5 and TRBJ1-4, is DAGVTQSPTHLIKTRGQQVTLRCSPISGHKSVSWYQQVLGQGPQFIFQYYEKEERGRGNFPDRFSARQFPNYSSELNVNALLLGDSALYLCASSLGGGLINEKLFFGSGTQLSVL.

This clonotype was picked up many times. V is TRBV20-1 and J is TRBJ2-1; D gene uncertain. The CDR3 contains 11 residues. Germline V gene sequence: CDR1 DFQATT, CDR2 SNEGSKA (reference sequence). V lost 7 bases and J 4 bases, leaving 8 bases between the germline ends. The CDR3 DNA reads TGCAGTGGACCGCTTTACAATGAGCAGTTCTTC. This encodes CSGPLYNEQFF.

This clonotype came up a few times. The chain combines TRBV18 with TRBJ2-1; TRBD2 matches at 13 bases. Germline CDR1 is KGHSH and CDR2 is LQKENI. V gave up 3 bases and J gave up 2 bases; unmatched junction bases: 10. The CDR3 has 19 amino acids. The chain's CDR3 is CASSPGLAGVPPTYNEQFF. In DNA, the CDR3 is TGTGCCAGCTCACCTGGACTAGCGGGAGTTCCTCCCACCTACAATGAGCAGTTCTTC.

This clonotype appeared many times. The gene calls are TRBV7-9 and TRBJ2-6, with D possibly being TRBD1 (6 bases). V dropped 3 bases and J dropped 2 bases, with 11 bases sitting between them. The CDR3 length is 16 residues. Germline assignment: CDR1 SEHNR and CDR2 FQNEAQ (reference sequence). CDR3 region: CASSLNRVPGANVLTF. CDR3 nucleotide sequence: TGTGCCAGCAGCTTGAACAGGGTGCCTGGGGCCAACGTCCTGACTTTC.

The genes are TRBV25-1 and TRBJ2-2; D is unclear. Between the trimmed V and J ends, which lost 7 bases and 4 bases, there was a span of 13 bases. The CDR3 loop spans 14 amino acids. CDR1 is MGHDK and CDR2 is SYGVNS in the germline V gene. CDR3 region: CASNVGSSTGELFF. The CDR3, as DNA: TGTGCCAGCAATGTTGGCAGCAGCACCGGGGAGCTGTTTTTT.

This clonotype was picked up many times. This rearrangement joins TRBV25-1 to TRBJ1-6; D remains ambiguous. Germline V gene sequence: CDR1 MGHDK, CDR2 SYGVNS. Trimming stripped 4 bases from V and 7 bases from J, with 14 bases between. This CDR3 is built from 15 residues. For the CDR3, the DNA is TGTGCCAGCAGTGTTGGGTTGGGTGTCAATTCACCCCTCCACTTT. Its translation is CASSVGLGVNSPLHF.

This clonotype was counted at least ten times. The J gene is TRBJ2-2, the V gene TRBV20-1; TRBD2 matches at 8 bases. V lost 6 bases and J lost 6; bases outside the gene matches: 9. The CDR3 is 14 amino acids. The germline V gene has CDR1 DFQATT and CDR2 SNEGSKA (reference sequence). The CDR3: CSAGVSGSPGELFF. The CDR3 coding sequence is TGCAGTGCCGGGGTGAGCGGGAGTCCCGGGGAGCTGTTTTTT.

This clonotype was counted ten times or more. The chain couples TRBV9 to TRBJ2-7, with TRBD1 identical over 9 bases. The V segment lost 5 bases and the J segment 2 bases; nucleotides outside the gene matches: 8. The CDR3 loop spans 15 amino acids. Germline assignment: CDR1 SGDLS and CDR2 YYNGEE. The CDR3 DNA reads TGTGCCAGCAGTCTTACCGGGACAGGGCCCTACGAGCAGTACTTC. It specifies CASSLTGTGPYEQYF.

There are many counts of this clonotype. This chain connects TRBV20-1 to TRBJ2-4; the D is unclear. V was trimmed by 0 bases and J by 0 bases, leaving 21 bases between them. The CDR3 extends over 19 amino acids. Looked up from germline, CDR1 is DFQATT and CDR2 is SNEGSKA (reference sequence). The CDR3 here is CSARDGRTAGSRAKNIQYF. CDR3 in DNA: TGCAGTGCTAGAGATGGACGGACCGCTGGTTCCAGAGCCAAAAACATTCAGTACTTC.

This clonotype was seen many times. The chain employs TRBV20-1 and TRBJ2-5; D possibly corresponds to TRBD2 (5 bases). The CDR3 has 12 amino acids. Trimming pared 6 bases from V and 5 bases from J, leaving 13 bases between. Germline V CDR1 and CDR2: DFQATT, SNEGSKA (reference sequence). The CDR3 sequence is CSAEGGFETQYF. CDR3 nucleotides: TGCAGTGCCGAGGGTGGGTTTGAGACCCAGTACTTC.

This clonotype was observed many times. This rearrangement joins TRBV12-3 or TRBV12-4 to TRBJ2-5, with D maybe TRBD1 (6 bases). V lost 2 bases to trimming and J lost 5 bases, with 12 bases between them. The length of the CDR3 is 14 residues. The CDR3: CASSLQGRRETQYF. For the CDR3, the DNA is TGTGCCAGCAGTTTACAGGGGCGGAGGGAGACCCAGTACTTC.

The table lists this clonotype with many counts. The V call is TRBV20-1, the J call TRBJ1-5; D gene unclear. CDR1 and CDR2 from the germline V gene are DFQATT and SNEGSKA (reference sequence). Trimming left V 1 base short and J 2 bases short, with 9 bases between. The CDR3 extends over 14 amino acids. Here the CDR3 DNA reads TGCAGTGCTAGAGGCACGAGGGGCAATCAGCCCCAGCATTTT. The encoded protein is CSARGTRGNQPQHF.

This clonotype was seen ten or more times. The chain couples TRBV6-1 to TRBJ2-1, with D hard to call. The CDR3 has 12 amino acids. Germline V lookup: CDR1 MNHNS, CDR2 SASEGT. V was shortened by 3 bases and J by 11 bases, with 11 bases between the two germline ends. CDR3 nucleotide sequence: TGTGCCAGCAGTGACCCACCCACTCAGCAGTTCTTC. Translating gives CASSDPPTQQFF.